This TCR beta chain was recorded in a study of shared clonotypes between healthy human individuals. As to this clone: Its specificity is not known.

General study points: Naive CD4 clonotype sharing across several donors was about 5%. With few donors, the genetic and exposure-history diversity represented was limited. Some clonotypes were shared by all four sorted-subset donors, while others were not shared. The non-shared ones had lower generation probabilities than the shared ones.

Profiled with immunoSEQ multiplex PCR; TCRdb holds only in-frame clones, not every one. The repertoire holds millions of clones, with around 94% as singletons. The TCR originated in a man aged 18 to 29 in good health. The source material was naive CD4+ T cells sorted from blood. Subset described: CD45RA+ positively selected.

The DNA for the CDR3 is TGTGCCAGCAGTGAAGCGTTACCTCTCAAAAACATTCAGTACTTC. This encodes CASSEALPLKNIQYF. The rearrangement joins TRBV2 to TRBJ2-4; D gene ambiguous. Trimming pared 0 bases from V and 3 bases from J, leaving 9 bases between. Germline CDR1 is SNHLY and CDR2 is FYNNEI. This CDR3 comprises 15 residues.